Presented here are 20 T cell receptor beta chains from one specimen sequenced in a study of chemoradiotherapy in HPV16-positive cancers. Some clones are missing from TCRdb's copy, which holds only in-frame ones; the method was immunoSEQ multiplex PCR. In the table there are approximately 50,000 clones, more than 90% of which are singletons. The sequencing used blood, collected from a patient who underwent chemoradiotherapy. The receptors derive from a human donor with HPV-associated anogenital cancer.

This rearrangement joins TRBV2 to TRBJ2-7, with 10 bases matching TRBD1. The CDR3 is made up of 14 amino acids. After removal of 8 bases from V and 2 bases from J, the junction contained 6 bases not matched to a gene. Germline loops: CDR1 SNHLY, CDR2 FYNNEI. This chain's CDR3 is CASDGTGVPYEQYF. The DNA for the CDR3 is TGTGCCAGCGATGGGACAGGGGTCCCCTACGAGCAGTACTTC.

The J gene is TRBJ2-2, the V gene TRBV29-1, with 9 bases that match TRBD1. This CDR3 contains 15 residues. The V gene's germline CDR1 is SQVTM and CDR2 ANQGSEA. V lost 4 bases and J lost 4; bases outside the gene matches: 7. CDR3 protein: CSVVLGTGSTGELFF. The CDR3, as DNA: TGCAGCGTTGTCCTCGGGACAGGGAGCACCGGGGAGCTGTTTTTT.

The chain combines TRBV6-1 with TRBJ1-1; D is undetermined. Deletions cut 2 bases from V and 5 bases from J, with 12 bases between. Germline V gene data show CDR1 as MNHNS and CDR2 as SASEGT. This CDR3 is 14 amino acids long. The CDR3 DNA sequence: TGTGCCAGCAGTGAAAGCCAGAGAGGAACTGAAGCTTTCTTT. Translated, it gives CASSESQRGTEAFF.

The chain employs TRBV4-3 and TRBJ2-7; 9 nucleotides align to TRBD2. V shed 0 bases, J shed 6 bases, and the junction held 3 bases outside the gene matches. This CDR3 is 14 amino acids long. Germline-derived CDR1 and CDR2 are LGHNA and YSLEER. This chain's CDR3 is CASSQEPSGTEQYF. The CDR3, as DNA: TGCGCCAGCAGCCAAGAGCCTAGCGGGACCGAGCAGTACTTC.

The chain recombines TRBV7-2 with TRBJ1-5, with D unresolved. Trimming removed 8 bases from V and 1 base from J, with 9 bases in between. Germline CDR1 and CDR2: SGHTA and FQGNSA. There are 13 residues in the CDR3. The CDR3 loop is CASGPASNQPQHF. The CDR3 region has the DNA TGTGCCAGCGGCCCGGCGAGCAATCAGCCCCAGCATTTT.

The chain joins TRBV27 to TRBJ2-3; tentative D call: TRBD1 (5 bases). Germline V gene sequence: CDR1 MNHEY, CDR2 SMNVEV (reference sequence). V dropped 0 bases and J dropped 1 base, with 14 bases sitting between them. There are 17 residues in the CDR3. The CDR3 DNA is TGTGCCAGCAGTTTATCAAATCAGGGCGTCGGCACAGATACGCAGTATTTT. Its protein product is CASSLSNQGVGTDTQYF.

The V gene is TRBV7-8, the J gene TRBJ2-5, with 7 bases aligning to TRBD1. CDR1 and CDR2 from the germline V gene are SGHVS and FQNEAQ. V was pared by 4 bases and J by 4 bases, with 9 bases of the junction left unmatched. CDR3 length: 15 amino acids. The CDR3 region is CASSSGGAGVETQYF. CDR3 in DNA: TGTGCCAGCAGCTCAGGGGGTGCAGGGGTAGAGACCCAGTACTTC.

The CDR3 loop reads CASSFSRWGSQGAFF. The CDR3, as DNA: TGTGCCAGCAGCTTCTCCAGGTGGGGAAGCCAGGGAGCTTTCTTT. The chain is built from TRBV7-8 and TRBJ1-1; TRBD1 is a possible D gene (5 bases). This CDR3 is built from 15 residues. Germline loops: CDR1 SGHVS, CDR2 FQNEAQ. Deletions cut 3 bases from V and 10 bases from J, with 21 bases between.

This clone occurred a few times. V gene TRBV7-6 combines with J gene TRBJ2-7, with D possibly TRBD1 on 6 matching bases. V was clipped by 3 bases and J by 5 bases, with 8 bases between them. Germline assignment: CDR1 SGHVS and CDR2 FNYEAQ. The CDR3 totals 12 residues. The CDR3 reads CASSFSGDEQYF. Here the CDR3 DNA reads TGTGCCAGCAGCTTCTCAGGGGACGAGCAGTACTTC.

This chain links TRBV7-9 with TRBJ1-5; D call uncertain. V gave up 1 base and J gave up 3 bases, with 4 bases separating them. CDR1 and CDR2 (germline): SEHNR, FQNEAQ (reference sequence). This CDR3 has 13 amino acids. The CDR3 spells CASSLETNQPQHF. CDR3 in DNA: TGTGCCAGCAGCTTAGAGACCAATCAGCCCCAGCATTTT.

This rearrangement joins TRBV19 to TRBJ1-2, with D possibly being TRBD1 (5 bases). There are 15 residues in the CDR3. Trimming shortened V by 6 bases and J by 3 bases, and 17 bases separated the two germline ends. In germline, CDR1 is LNHDA, CDR2 SQIVND (reference sequence). This chain's CDR3 is CASRDRDSNDYGYTF. The CDR3 DNA sequence: TGTGCCAGTAGGGACCGGGACTCCAACGACTATGGCTACACCTTC.

The chain links TRBV5-1 to TRBJ2-7, with a tentative D call TRBD2 (6 bases). Germline CDR1 and CDR2: SGHRS and YFSETQ. This CDR3 has 14 amino acids. V lost 0 bases, J lost 7 bases, and 14 bases lay in between. The CDR3 region is CASSLVRRDGEQYF. CDR3 sequence (DNA): TGCGCCAGCAGCTTGGTTCGGAGGGACGGGGAGCAGTACTTC.

This sequence joins TRBV18 and TRBJ2-3; 11 nucleotides agree with TRBD2. This CDR3 has 16 residues. The J segment lost 2 bases and the V segment lost 5 bases, leaving 6 bases of the junction unmatched. From germline, CDR1 is KGHSH and CDR2 LQKENI. The CDR3 DNA reads as TGTGCCAGCTCAGGCACTAGCGGGGGCTTCACAGATACGCAGTATTTT. As protein: CASSGTSGGFTDTQYF.

For the CDR3, the DNA is TGCGCCAGCAGCCAAGATTGGGCGGCTAATGAAAAACTGTTTTTT. It codes for CASSQDWAANEKLFF. This sequence joins TRBV4-3 and TRBJ1-4; no reliable D call. Germline CDR1 is LGHNA and CDR2 is YSLEER. The CDR3 sequence is 15 residues long. V lost 0 bases, J lost 3 bases, and 8 bases lay in between.

This rearrangement joins TRBV10-3 to TRBJ2-7; possible D gene TRBD1, 5 bases. The CDR3 has 14 residues. Deletions cut 0 bases from V and 2 bases from J, with 8 bases between. CDR1 is ENHRY and CDR2 is SYGVKD in the germline V gene. The CDR3 DNA reads as TGTGCCATCAGTGAGTCGATGGACACCTACGAGCAGTACTTC. It yields the protein CAISESMDTYEQYF.

The chain uses TRBV4-3 and TRBJ1-3; D unresolved. The CDR3 is 14 residues long. The germline V gene has CDR1 LGHNA and CDR2 YSLEER. V was shortened by 1 base and J by 3 bases, with 7 bases between the two germline ends. Here the CDR3 DNA reads TGCGCCAGCAGCCAAGGAGGGATTGGAAACACCATATATTTT. Translated, it gives CASSQGGIGNTIYF.

V and J are TRBV7-2 and TRBJ1-6; TRBD1 agrees at 8 bases. Germline assignment: CDR1 SGHTA and CDR2 FQGNSA. The length of the CDR3 is 14 residues. V shed 5 bases and J 10 bases; nucleotides not matched to a gene: 7. The chain's CDR3 is CASSQDRGGSPLHF. CDR3 nucleotide sequence: TGTGCCAGCAGCCAAGACAGGGGCGGGTCACCCCTCCACTTT.

The chain is built from TRBV2 and TRBJ2-2; 9 bases map to TRBD2. The germline V gene has CDR1 SNHLY and CDR2 FYNNEI. Unmatched junction bases numbered 10, after V lost 4 bases and J lost 1 base. The CDR3 sequence is 18 residues long. CDR3 nucleotide sequence: TGTGCCAGCAGTGGGTTATCCGGACTAGCGTTGAACACCGGGGAGCTGTTTTTT. Protein product: CASSGLSGLALNTGELFF. The full variable domain, rest sourced from reference TRBV2 and TRBJ2-2, is EPEVTQTPSHQVTQMGQEVILRCVPISNHLYFYWYRQILGQKVEFLVSFYNNEISEKSEIFDDQFSVERPDGSNFTLKIRSTKLEDSAMYFCASSGLSGLALNTGELFFGEGSRLTVL.

This clone showed up just a few times. This chain connects TRBV30 to TRBJ1-4, with a tentative D call TRBD1 (5 bases). Deletions cut 8 bases from V and 4 bases from J, with 17 bases between. CDR1 GTSNPN and CDR2 SVGIG come from the germline V gene (reference sequence). CDR3 length: 14 amino acids. In DNA form, the CDR3 reads TGTGCCAGACGAGGGAAGCAGGGTAATGAAAAACTGTTTTTT. This translates into CARRGKQGNEKLFF.

V usage is TRBV6-4 and J usage is TRBJ2-1; perhaps D is TRBD1 or TRBD2 (5 bases each). CDR1 is MRHNA, CDR2 SNTAGT, per germline. The V end lost 3 bases, the J end lost 0 bases, and 15 bases lay between the germline ends. There are 17 residues in the CDR3. DNA for the CDR3: TGTGCCAGCAGTGATTCCCAAGGGGAGAGCTCCTACAATGAGCAGTTCTTC. This gives the protein CASSDSQGESSYNEQFF.